This T cell receptor (beta chain) derives from a study of blood T cell repertoires in COVID-19. Study overall: Whether acute or convalescent, the COVID-19 samples came from the United States, Italy and Spain. T cells, B-cell-depleted T cells, or PBMCs provided the cDNA or gDNA that served as material.

The germline gives CDR1 SGHRS, CDR2 YFSETQ. V lost 4 bases and J lost 1; bases outside the gene matches: 5. This CDR3 region has 15 residues. Authors' data handling: For nucleated cells, counts were estimated from reference gene primer amplification. TCRdb's copy holds only in-frame clones and misses some; the assay was immunoSEQ multiplex PCR. D and trimming come from the DNA, and the V and J calls and clone size come from that table. The data contain some 220,000 clones, 80% to 90% of them singletons. Sample: peripheral blood. This chain connects TRBV5-1 to TRBJ2-5; TRBD2 matches at 9 bases. This sequence was found in a woman of 80 years or more with active or convalescent COVID-19. Here the CDR3 reads CASSVSGRSQETQYF. CDR3 sequence (DNA): TGCGCCAGCAGCGTAAGCGGGAGGTCCCAAGAGACCCAGTACTTC.